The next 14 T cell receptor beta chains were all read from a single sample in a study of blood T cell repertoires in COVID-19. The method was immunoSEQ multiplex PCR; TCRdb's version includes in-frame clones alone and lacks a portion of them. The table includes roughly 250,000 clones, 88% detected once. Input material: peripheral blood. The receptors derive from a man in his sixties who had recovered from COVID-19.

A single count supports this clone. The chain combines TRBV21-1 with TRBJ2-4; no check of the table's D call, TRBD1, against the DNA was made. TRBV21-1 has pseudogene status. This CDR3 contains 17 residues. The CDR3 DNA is TGTGCCAGCAGCAAAGAAGGACAGGGGGAAGCCAAAAACATTCAGTACTTC. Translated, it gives CASSKEGQGEAKNIQYF.

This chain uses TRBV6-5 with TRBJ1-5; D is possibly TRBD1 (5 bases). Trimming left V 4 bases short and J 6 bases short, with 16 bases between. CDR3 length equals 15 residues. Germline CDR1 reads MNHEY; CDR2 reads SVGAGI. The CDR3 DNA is TGTGCCAGCAGTTCAGCAGGGATAGCGGTTCAGCCCCAGCATTTT. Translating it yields CASSSAGIAVQPQHF.

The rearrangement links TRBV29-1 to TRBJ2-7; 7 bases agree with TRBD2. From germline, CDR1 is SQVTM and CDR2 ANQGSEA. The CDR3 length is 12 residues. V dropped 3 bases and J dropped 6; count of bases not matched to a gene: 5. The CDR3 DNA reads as TGCAGCGTTGAGGCGGGGGTTAGCGAGCAGTACTTC. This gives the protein CSVEAGVSEQYF.

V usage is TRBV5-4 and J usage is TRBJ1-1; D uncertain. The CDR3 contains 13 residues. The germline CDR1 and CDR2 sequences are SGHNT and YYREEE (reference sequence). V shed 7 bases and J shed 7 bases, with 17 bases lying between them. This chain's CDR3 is CASRFGASYEAFF. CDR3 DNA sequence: TGTGCCAGCCGTTTCGGAGCCTCGTATGAAGCTTTCTTT.

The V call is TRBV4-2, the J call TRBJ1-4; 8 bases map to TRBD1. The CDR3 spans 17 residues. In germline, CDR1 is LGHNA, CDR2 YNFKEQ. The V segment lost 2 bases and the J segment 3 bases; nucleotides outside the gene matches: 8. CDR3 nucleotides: TGTGCCAGCAGCCAACAGGGGGCGCGGAGATCTAATGAAAAACTGTTTTTT. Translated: CASSQQGARRSNEKLFF.

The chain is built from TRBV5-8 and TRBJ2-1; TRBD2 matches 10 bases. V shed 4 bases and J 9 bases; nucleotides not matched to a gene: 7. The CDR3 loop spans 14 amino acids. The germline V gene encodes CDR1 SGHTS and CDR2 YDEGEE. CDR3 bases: TGTGCCAGCAGCCGTGGACTAGCGGCCGGTGAGCAGTTCTTC. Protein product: CASSRGLAAGEQFF. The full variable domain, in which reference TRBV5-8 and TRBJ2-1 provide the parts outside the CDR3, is EAGVTQSPTHLIKTRGQQATLRCSPISGHTSVYWYQQALGLGLQFLLWYDEGEERNRGNFPPRFSGRQFPNYSSELNVNALELEDSALYLCASSRGLAAGEQFFGPGTRLTVL.

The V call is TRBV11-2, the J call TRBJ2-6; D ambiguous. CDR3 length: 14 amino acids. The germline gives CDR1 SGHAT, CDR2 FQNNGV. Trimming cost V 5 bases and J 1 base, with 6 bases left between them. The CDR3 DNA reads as TGTGCCAGCAGCCTCTCTTCTGGGGCCAACGTCCTGACTTTC. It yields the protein CASSLSSGANVLTF.

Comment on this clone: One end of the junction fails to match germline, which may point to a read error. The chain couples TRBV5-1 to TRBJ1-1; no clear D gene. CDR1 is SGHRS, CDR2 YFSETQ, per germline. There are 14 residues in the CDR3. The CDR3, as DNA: TGCGCCACCAGCTATTCGGGAGTCGGCACTGAAGCTTTCTTT. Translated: CATSYSGVGTEAFF.

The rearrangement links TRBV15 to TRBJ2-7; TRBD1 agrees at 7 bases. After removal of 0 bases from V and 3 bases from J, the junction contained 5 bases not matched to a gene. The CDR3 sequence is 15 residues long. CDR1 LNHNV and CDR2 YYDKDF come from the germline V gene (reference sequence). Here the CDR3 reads CATSRETGVRYEQYF. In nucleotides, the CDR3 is TGTGCCACCAGCAGAGAAACAGGGGTCCGCTACGAGCAGTACTTC.

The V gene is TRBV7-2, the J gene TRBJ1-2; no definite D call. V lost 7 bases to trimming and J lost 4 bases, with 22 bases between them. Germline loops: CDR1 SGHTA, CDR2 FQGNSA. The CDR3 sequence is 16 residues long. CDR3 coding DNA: TGTGCCAGCACTCCCCTAGGTCAAACCTTATCCTATGGCTACACCTTC. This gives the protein CASTPLGQTLSYGYTF.

CDR3 sequence (DNA): TGCAGCGTTGGGGGGCCGGAGACCCAGTACTTC. Protein sequence: CSVGGPETQYF. The chain carries TRBV29-1 and TRBJ2-5; weak D call: TRBD1 (6 bases). The CDR3 totals 11 residues. Trimming stripped 4 bases from V and 5 bases from J, with 8 bases between. Germline assignment: CDR1 SQVTM and CDR2 ANQGSEA.

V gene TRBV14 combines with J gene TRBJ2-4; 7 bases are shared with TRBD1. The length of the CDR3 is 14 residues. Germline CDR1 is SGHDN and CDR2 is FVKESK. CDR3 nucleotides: TGTAACACAGGGGACGGGATAGCCAAAAACATTCAGTACTTC. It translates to CNTGDGIAKNIQYF.

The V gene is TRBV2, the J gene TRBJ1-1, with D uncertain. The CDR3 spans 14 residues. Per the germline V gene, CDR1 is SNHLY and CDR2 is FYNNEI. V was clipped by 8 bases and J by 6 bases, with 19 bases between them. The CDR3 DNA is TGTGCCAGCGCCCTATTATACAGTAAGTCTGAAGCTTTCTTT. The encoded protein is CASALLYSKSEAFF.

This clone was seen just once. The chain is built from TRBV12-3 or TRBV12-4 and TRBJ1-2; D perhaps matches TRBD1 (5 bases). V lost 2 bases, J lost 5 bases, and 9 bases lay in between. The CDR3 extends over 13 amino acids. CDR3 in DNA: TGTGCCAGCAGTTTAAAGACAGTTTATGGCTACACCTTC. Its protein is CASSLKTVYGYTF.